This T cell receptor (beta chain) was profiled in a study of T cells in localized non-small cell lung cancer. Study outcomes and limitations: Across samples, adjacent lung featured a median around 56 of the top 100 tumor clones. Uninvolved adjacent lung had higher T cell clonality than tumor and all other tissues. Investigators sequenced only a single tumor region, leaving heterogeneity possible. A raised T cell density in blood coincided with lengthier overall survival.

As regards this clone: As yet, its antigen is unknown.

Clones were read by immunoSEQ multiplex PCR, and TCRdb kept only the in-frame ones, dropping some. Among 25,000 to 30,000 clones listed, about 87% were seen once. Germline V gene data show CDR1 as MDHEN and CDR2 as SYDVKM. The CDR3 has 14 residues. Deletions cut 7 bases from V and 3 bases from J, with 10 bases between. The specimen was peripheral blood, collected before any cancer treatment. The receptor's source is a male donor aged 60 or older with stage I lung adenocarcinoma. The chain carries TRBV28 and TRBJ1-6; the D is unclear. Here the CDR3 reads CASNGRVYNSPLHF. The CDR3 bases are TGTGCCAGCAACGGTAGGGTCTATAATTCACCCCTCCACTTT.